These T cell receptor beta chains were read from a single sample in a study of technical replicates of blood from a few donors. Profiling relied on immunoSEQ multiplex PCR, and the TCRdb table lists in-frame clones only, not all of them. The sample holds fewer than 65,000 clones; approximately 89% are singletons and the top ten take about 5.2%. Material for sequencing was PBMCs. These receptors all come from a human donor in good health. Some clones in this sample may be carry-over from other donors' samples. CDR3s include the opening cysteine and the closing phenylalanine or tryptophan. A D gene is named only where the DNA matches it firmly. Size tells how often a clone was seen (once, few, many) or the class of an expanded clone, and some rows leave it out.

cdr3_nt cdr3_aa j_call clone_size d_call v_call
TGCGCCAGCAGCTCCGACGGTAGCGGGGGGCGGGTGACCCAGTACTTC CASSSDGSGGRVTQYF TRBJ2-5 . TRBD2 TRBV5-1
TGTGCTAGTGGGGGCTTTTGGGGGCAGGGGGGTTTAGAGCCCCAGCATTTT CASGGFWGQGGLEPQHF TRBJ1-5 . TRBD1 TRBV12-5
TGTGCCAGCAGTTCTGAGGCAGGGGCCTACTACACCTTC CASSSEAGAYYTF TRBJ1-2 . . TRBV6-6
TGTGCCTGGAGCTCTAGGAGTGGCTACACCTTC CAWSSRSGYTF TRBJ1-2 . . TRBV30
TGTGCCAGCAGCGGTGACAGGCGAAATTCACCCCTCCACTTT CASSGDRRNSPLHF TRBJ1-6 . . TRBV11-2
TGCAGCGTCCCGGACAGGTACACCGGGGAGCTGTTTTTT CSVPDRYTGELFF TRBJ2-2 . TRBD1 TRBV29-1
TGTGCCAGCAGCGATCCCGATGCGGGCGGAGGCTATGGCTACACCTTC CASSDPDAGGGYGYTF TRBJ1-2 . . TRBV9
TGTGCCAGCAGCGGTCCAAAGTGGGGAGGCTACGAGCAGTACTTC CASSGPKWGGYEQYF TRBJ2-7 once . TRBV7-2
TGTGCCAGCAGCCTCCCCGGGGAGGGAAGTACACCCCTCCACTTT CASSLPGEGSTPLHF TRBJ1-6 . . TRBV9
TGTGCCTGGAGTGTACTACAGGGGGTTGAGCAGTACTTC CAWSVLQGVEQYF TRBJ2-7 . TRBD1 TRBV30
TGTGCCAGCAGTTACGACAGGGACTATGAGCAGTTCTTC CASSYDRDYEQFF TRBJ2-1 once . TRBV6-5
TGCGCCAGCACCGCGCGCGGCAGTGATAGTGAGACCCAGTACTTC CASTARGSDSETQYF TRBJ2-5 . . TRBV5-1
TGCAGCGTCGCGACCGGGACTGGGGTTAGCTCCGAGCAGTACTTC CSVATGTGVSSEQYF TRBJ2-7 . . TRBV29-1
TGTGCCAGCAGCTTAGAGAACAGGGACGGCTACACCTTC CASSLENRDGYTF TRBJ1-2 . . TRBV7-9
TGTGCCAGCAGCTCCCCTGGACAGCTCTACAATGAGCAGTTCTTC CASSSPGQLYNEQFF TRBJ2-1 few . TRBV5-4
TGTGCCAGCAGCTTAGATCAGGACAGGCGGGACTCGAGAAACACCATATATTTT CASSLDQDRRDSRNTIYF TRBJ1-3 . TRBD1 TRBV11-2
TGTGCCAGCAGTACCGAGGGTAACACCGGGGAGCTGTTTTTT CASSTEGNTGELFF TRBJ2-2 few . TRBV25-1
TGTGCCATCAGTGACACCTCGAGGAGCGAGCAGTACTTC CAISDTSRSEQYF TRBJ2-7 . . TRBV10-3